This TCR beta chain was found in a study of CD8 T cells in Susac syndrome. Germline CDR1 is MNHNS and CDR2 is SASEGT. Trimming left V 7 bases short and J 4 bases short, with 22 bases between. The CDR3 loop spans 16 amino acids. The healthy controls were matched to patients by age and sex. Purification of the CD8+ and CD4+ T cells relied on negative isolation, and TEMRA cells underwent FACS enrichment. General study findings and limits: As the study acknowledged, the number of individuals who were part of its TCR sequencing and HLA analysis was relatively small.

As to this clonotype: The target antigen is unknown.

It was with random hexamers that roughly 0.45 to 1 ug RNA was reverse transcribed. The TCR beta CDR3 was amplified by immunoSEQ multiplex PCR across 54 Vbeta, 13 Jbeta. Each CDR3 protein gets one entry after TCRdb re-called the immunoSEQ multiplex PCR reads with MiXCR. Among 100,000 to 150,000 distinct CDR3 sequences listed, about 93% were seen once. The sequencing input was CD4+ T cells from PBMCs. The receptor's source is a human donor in good health. V is TRBV6-1 and J is TRBJ1-1, with a weak D call TRBD1 (5 bases). The DNA for the CDR3 is TGTGCCAGCACCTCTCTTTTAAGGGGATTACGCACTGAAGCTTTCTTT. Amino acid sequence: CASTSLLRGLRTEAFF.